This is a list of T cell receptor beta chains from one sample in a study of T-cell reconstitution after alpha-beta-depleted transplantation in children. TCRdb re-called the PCR reads through MiXCR, storing one row per CDR3 protein. The sample includes a few hundred thousand distinct CDR3 sequences, 25% to 30% of them seen just once. Here the sequenced sample was PBMCs, taken before TCRalphabeta/CD19-depleted stem cell transplant. Receptor source: a boy under three years old with Wiskott-Aldrich syndrome, due to receive a stem cell transplant. CDR3s leave out the opening cysteine and the closing phenylalanine or tryptophan.

v_gene	j_gene	CDR3aa
TRBV7-2	TRBJ1-5	ASSSGYNQPQH
TRBV9	TRBJ2-1	ASSDGSGRAFEQF
TRBV7-9	TRBJ1-2	ASSLVGQTYGYT
TRBV14	TRBJ2-3	ASSQGIPKGQGGDTQY
TRBV18	TRBJ2-2	ASSPLRGNTGELF
TRBV20-1	TRBJ1-1	SASHFNTEAF
TRBV10-3	TRBJ1-1	AISGGTGGGNTEAF
TRBV5-1	TRBJ2-7	ASSWTRAGAYEQY
TRBV7-2	TRBJ2-5	ASSLPQGKETQY
TRBV15	TRBJ2-6	ATSGQGTGANVLT
TRBV15	TRBJ2-7	ATSRDRRVNLYEQY
TRBV2	TRBJ2-1	ASSDRRDRLYNEQF
TRBV5-1	TRBJ2-7	ASSLRKAGLHYEQY
TRBV29-1	TRBJ2-1	SVEDTGTYNEQF
TRBV18	TRBJ2-3	ASSPQYHQADTQY
TRBV27	TRBJ2-5	ASTTLGQETQY
TRBV3-1	TRBJ2-2	ASSQVSGMNTGELF
TRBV7-7	TRBJ2-2	ASSLDAITGANGELF
TRBV24-1	TRBJ2-1	ATSDPVSIFNEQF
TRBV12-3/TRBV12-4	TRBJ2-1	ASSFLFRNEQF
TRBV15	TRBJ1-5	ATSTLGTGGNQPQH
TRBV5-1	TRBJ2-3	ASGIAGSTDTQY
TRBV5-1	TRBJ2-3	ASSFRSSQLSTDTQY
TRBV9	TRBJ2-5	ASSLHPQETQY
TRBV10-3	TRBJ2-1	AISYPGLADNEQF
TRBV10-3	TRBJ2-5	AISSSRTGEGQETQY
TRBV27	TRBJ1-1	ASSFNRGTEAF
TRBV6-1	TRBJ2-1	ASSEGQVGFNEQF
TRBV15	TRBJ2-1	ATSRGSNEEQF